Listed below are T cell receptor beta chains from one sample, sequenced in a study of OX40 agonist ivuxolimab in advanced cancers. Using immunoSEQ multiplex PCR, the repertoire was profiled, and TCRdb retains in-frame clones only, with some absent. This sample has approximately 79,000 clones; 85% to 95% occur once, and the top ten carry over 20%. Sequencing was performed on CD4+ or CD8+ T cells sorted from blood, taken in a trial of the OX40 agonist ivuxolimab. All receptors come from an adult with an advanced solid tumor such as melanoma, head and neck, liver or kidney cancer. CDR3s include the opening cysteine and the closing phenylalanine or tryptophan. The D gene is left open where the match is weak. Clone size is stated in some rows and not others, as once, few, many or a class when expanded.

TRBD2	NA	TRBV4-2	TRBJ2-7	TGTGCCAGCAGCCACGGGGGGGTTAGCTACGAGCAGTACTTC	CASSHGGVSYEQYF
NA	once	TRBV29-1	TRBJ1-2	TGCAGCGTTGTGGCAGGTTCTGGTGGGGAGGAGTATGGCTACACCTTC	CSVVAGSGGEEYGYTF
NA	once	TRBV4-1	TRBJ1-2	TGCGCCAGCAGCCAAGATGAAGCCGTGGCTAACTATGGCTACACCTTC	CASSQDEAVANYGYTF
TRBD1	NA	TRBV7-9	TRBJ1-4	TGTGCCAGCAGCCCCTGGACAGGGACGAGTGAAAAACTGTTTTTT	CASSPWTGTSEKLFF
NA	NA	TRBV7-2	TRBJ1-5	TGTGCCAGCAGCTTGACCCTGGAGGCCCAGCCCCAGCATTTT	CASSLTLEAQPQHF
NA	once	TRBV4-1	TRBJ2-7	TGCGCCAGCAGCCAAGTTACAGGTTCCTACGAGCAGTACTTC	CASSQVTGSYEQYF
NA	NA	TRBV6-1	TRBJ2-5	TGTGCCAGCAGTGAAGCCGGGGGCACCGGTGAGACCCAGTACTTC	CASSEAGGTGETQYF
NA	NA	TRBV9	TRBJ2-3	TGTGCCAGCAGCCCTTGGGGGGCAACAGACACAGATACGCAGTATTTT	CASSPWGATDTDTQYF
NA	NA	TRBV6-5	TRBJ2-7	TGTGCCAGCAGTTACGCGGCGTCCGGAGACTACGAGCAGTACTTC	CASSYAASGDYEQYF
TRBD2	NA	TRBV27	TRBJ2-1	TGTGCCAGCAGCCCGGGGGGGGAGGCCAACAATGAGCAGTTCTTC	CASSPGGEANNEQFF
NA	NA	TRBV28	TRBJ2-3	TGTGCCAGCAGTTTCAGGGGCACAGATACGCAGTATTTT	CASSFRGTDTQYF
NA	NA	TRBV7-8	TRBJ1-2	TGTGCCAGCACAAGTTCTGTCGGGTGGGGGACCTACTATGGCTACACCTTC	CASTSSVGWGTYYGYTF
NA	NA	TRBV7-9	TRBJ1-2	TGTGCCAGCAGCTCGCTGGAGGGGAACTATGGCTACACCTTC	CASSSLEGNYGYTF
NA	NA	TRBV5-1	TRBJ2-1	TGCGCCAGCAGCGCTAGTCGCCGGGACATAGATAGCTCTGGAGAGCAGTTCTTC	CASSASRRDIDSSGEQFF
NA	NA	TRBV7-8	TRBJ2-5	TGTGCCAGCAGCGAACCGGCCCAAGAGACCCAGTACTTC	CASSEPAQETQYF
NA	NA	TRBV4-1	TRBJ2-7	TGCGCCAGCAGCCAATCCCTAGGTATTCTCGACGAGCAGTACTTC	CASSQSLGILDEQYF
TRBD2	once	TRBV28	TRBJ2-1	TGTGCCACCACTAGCGGGAGCCTGAATGAGCAGTTCTTC	CATTSGSLNEQFF
NA	NA	TRBV4-1	TRBJ1-1	TGCGCCAGCAGCCAATTCCCACCCCGGGACTCACGTGACGAAGTCACTGAAGCTTTCTTT	CASSQFPPRDSRDEVTEAFF
TRBD1	NA	TRBV6-5	TRBJ1-2	TGTGCCAGCAGTTCTGGACAGGGGTATGGCTACACCTTC	CASSSGQGYGYTF
NA	NA	TRBV7-8	TRBJ1-5	TGTGCCAGCAGCGTATCTTCAGGGGCCTTCAATCAGCCCCAGCATTTT	CASSVSSGAFNQPQHF
TRBD2	once	TRBV5-4	TRBJ2-1	TGTGCCAGCAGCGCCGGACTAGCGGGAGGGCCAAATGAGCAGTTCTTC	CASSAGLAGGPNEQFF
NA	NA	TRBV19	TRBJ2-2	TGTGCCAGTAGTGTTATAACCGGGGAGCTGTTTTTT	CASSVITGELFF
TRBD1	NA	TRBV4-3	TRBJ2-7	TGCGCCAGCAGCGAAGTGGGGACAGGGAGAGAGCAGTACTTC	CASSEVGTGREQYF
NA	NA	TRBV5-6	TRBJ2-7	TGTGCCAGCAGCTTGGGAAGTCCCTACGAGCAGTACTTC	CASSLGSPYEQYF
NA	NA	TRBV6-6	TRBJ1-5	TGTGCCAGCGGTCAAAATCAGCCCCAGCATTTT	CASGQNQPQHF
NA	NA	TRBV5-4	TRBJ2-7	TGTGCCAGCAGCTTGCCGGTTACGACCCTGGATCTACAGCAGTACTTC	CASSLPVTTLDLQQYF
NA	NA	TRBV4-1	TRBJ2-1	TGCGCCAGCAGCCTATACGGTCCGTTCGATGAGCAGTTCTTC	CASSLYGPFDEQFF
TRBD1	NA	TRBV29-1	TRBJ2-7	TGCAGCGTTGAAACGGGACAGGGGCGAAGCTCCTACGAGCAGTACTTC	CSVETGQGRSSYEQYF
NA	NA	TRBV7-9	TRBJ2-6	TGTGCCAGCAGCTCCACGATCGACTCTGGGGCCAACGTCCTGACTTTC	CASSSTIDSGANVLTF
NA	NA	TRBV5-4	TRBJ1-4	TGTGCCAGCAGTCGAAAGGAGAGCCTTCGAAATGAAAAACTGTTTTTT	CASSRKESLRNEKLFF
NA	medium-sized	TRBV6-1	TRBJ1-2	TGTGCCAGCAGTTTTACAGGGAACTATGGCTACACCTTC	CASSFTGNYGYTF
NA	NA	TRBV30	TRBJ2-1	TGTGCCTGGAGTGATTTGAGGGGATTCTTTAATGAGCAGTTCTTC	CAWSDLRGFFNEQFF
TRBD1	few	TRBV18	TRBJ2-7	TGTGCCAGCTCACTGACAGGGAGTAGCTCCTACGAGCAGTACTTC	CASSLTGSSSYEQYF
TRBD1	NA	TRBV29-1	TRBJ2-7	TGCAGCGTTGAGACAGGGATATACGAGCAGTACTTC	CSVETGIYEQYF
TRBD2	NA	TRBV9	TRBJ2-7	TGTGCCAGCAGCTCTAATCCGGGACTAGCATCCTACGAGCAGTACTTC	CASSSNPGLASYEQYF
TRBD1	NA	TRBV27	TRBJ1-1	TGTGCCAGCAGTTTGGGACAGTGGACTGAAGCTTTCTTT	CASSLGQWTEAFF
NA	NA	TRBV27	TRBJ2-1	TGTGCCAGCAGTGAGGGCGGGACGTACAATGAGCAGTTCTTC	CASSEGGTYNEQFF
TRBD1	NA	TRBV6-4	TRBJ1-2	TGTGCCAGCAGCTCAAGGACAGGAACTTATGGCTACACCTTC	CASSSRTGTYGYTF
NA	NA	TRBV5-1	TRBJ2-7	TGCGCCAGCAGCCTCACCCTCAGGGGCGAGCAGTACTTC	CASSLTLRGEQYF
NA	once	TRBV4-3	TRBJ1-2	TGCGCCAGCAGCCAAGATTTAAACGCAGGGGGCTACACCTTC	CASSQDLNAGGYTF
TRBD2	NA	TRBV2	TRBJ2-3	TGTGCCAGCAGCCAAGCGGCGGGGGGGCTCTTGGGAGATACGCAGTATTTT	CASSQAAGGLLGDTQYF
NA	NA	TRBV4-1	TRBJ2-7	TGCGCCAGCAGCCAAGATACGGGGTTCATCTCTGCAATAGGCGAACACGAGCAGTACTTC	CASSQDTGFISAIGEHEQYF
NA	NA	TRBV4-1	TRBJ1-1	TGCGCCAGCAGCGGACTGGGGGGTGATGAAGCTTTCTTT	CASSGLGGDEAFF
NA	NA	TRBV10-2	TRBJ2-7	TGCGCCAGCAGTCCGGGCCCCCATCCCCCCTACGAGCAGTACTTC	CASSPGPHPPYEQYF
NA	NA	TRBV6-5	TRBJ1-6	TGTGCCAGCAGTTACTCGAGGGGCGGACCCCTCCACTTT	CASSYSRGGPLHF